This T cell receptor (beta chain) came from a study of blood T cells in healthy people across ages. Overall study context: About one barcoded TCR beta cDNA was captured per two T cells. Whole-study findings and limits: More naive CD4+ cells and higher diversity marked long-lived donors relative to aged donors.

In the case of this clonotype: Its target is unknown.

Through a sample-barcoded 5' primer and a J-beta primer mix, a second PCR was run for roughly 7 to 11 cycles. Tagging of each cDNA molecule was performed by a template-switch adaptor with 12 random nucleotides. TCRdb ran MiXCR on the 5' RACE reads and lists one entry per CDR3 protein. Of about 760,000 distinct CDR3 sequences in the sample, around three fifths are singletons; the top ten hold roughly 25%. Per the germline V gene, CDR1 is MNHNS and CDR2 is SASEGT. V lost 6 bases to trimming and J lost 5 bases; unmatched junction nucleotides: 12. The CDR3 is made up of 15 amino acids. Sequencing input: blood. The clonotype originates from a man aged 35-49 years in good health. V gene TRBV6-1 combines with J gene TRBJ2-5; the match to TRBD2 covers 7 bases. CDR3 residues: CASRAGGIVLETQYF. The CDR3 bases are TGTGCCAGCAGAGCCGGGGGGATCGTTTTGGAGACCCAGTACTTC.